This T cell receptor (beta chain) was recovered during a study of shared clonotypes between healthy human individuals (dated by TCRdb to 2018 to 2020). For context, the study as a whole: The cohort included three men and two women between 18 and 49 years of age. Leukapheresis yielded between about 0.85 and 10 billion PBMCs per donor. For each donor, CD4 naive and CD4 memory were each given three plates, CD8 naive was given two plates, and CD8 memory was given one plate. To estimate repertoire size and how much clonotypes are shared between individuals, the study performed deep sequencing of blood TCR repertoires from five healthy adults. To increase sequencing depth and limit assay-specific biases, TCR repertoire library preparation and sequencing were carried out by different laboratories using diverse techniques. Broader findings and caveats from the paper: Compared with non-shared clonotypes, the clonotypes found in all four sorted-subset donors had higher generation probabilities. Naive subsets generally had larger estimated clonotype richness than memory subsets. When a handful of donors were compared, the shared fraction of clonotypes was around 5.1% for naive CD4, over 3% for naive CD8, 2% to 2.5% for memory CD4, and 0.35% to 0.4% for memory CD8. The genetic and exposure-history diversity represented was limited by the small number of donors. Rarefaction of sorted-subset datasets indicated incomplete sequencing despite the large sequencing depth. Based on pairwise subsampling, the degree of clonotype sharing among donors was expected to be affected by sequencing depth. Sampling was restricted to blood, and TCR repertoires in tissue are likely to differ from TCR repertoires in blood.

Healthy HIV-negative adults with no recently reported acute infections or vaccinations were included as donors. Every donor was a Caucasian adult residing in Nashville, Tennessee, USA. CD4+ T cells were enriched by magnetic negative selection, after which naive cells were positively selected on CD45RA and the negative fraction was taken as the memory subset. Blood was obtained by leukapheresis, after which PBMCs were separated by Ficoll-Histopaque density gradient centrifugation and cryopreserved in liquid nitrogen vapor phase. Analytical flow cytometry was used to check the purity and quantity of every magnetically sorted T cell population. Each sorted fraction had its genomic DNA isolated and then quantified by UV absorbance on a Nanodrop 2000c. Using the deep immunoSEQ assay, multiplex PCR amplified TCR CDR3 regions from genomic DNA. Extracted genomic DNA from each cell subset was spread evenly across all wells of several immunoSEQ 96-well plates, with each plate serving as a replicate. Each replicate PCR for sorted subsets received around 200 ng genomic DNA, equal to some 32,000 T cell genomes. Purified libraries were measured with a Qubit 3.0 fluorometer, size-checked on a Bioanalyzer 2100, and measured again with the KAPA Library Quantification kit. Every immunoSEQ 96-well plate was sequenced on a separate single-read 150-cycle Illumina NextSeq 550 flow cell. In the source study's methods: Because the immunoSEQ output held only junctional sequences and lacked quality scores, the filtering could not match the filtering applied to full-length reads. Sequences were annotated with PyIR, a Python wrapper for IgBLAST v1.9, using IMGT germline references to assign V/J genes and CDR3. Reads were removed for weak V/J assignments (E-value above 1e-6), missing CDR3, stop codons, out-of-frame junctions, or ambiguous translated residues. V3J clonotypes were defined as sequences sharing the same inferred V gene, J gene, and CDR3 amino acid sequence. Percentage overlap between repertoires was computed as shared unique clonotypes divided by the size of the smaller repertoire. Richness of each repertoire was evaluated using RTK rarefaction, the Chao1 estimator, and Recon v2.1 estimates of unobserved clonotypes. Generation probabilities were computed with OLGA for all TCRbeta clonotypes obtained by the gDNA method from several donors. This is the immuneACCESS table as TCRdb keeps it, with only in-frame sequences that have V and J called. A part of the clones is gone; compared with another copy, unresolved V genes explain less than half, and the rest is unexplained. V, J and clone size derive from that table, while D and trimming were established from the DNA sequence. In all, the sample holds about 680,000 clones, and 55% to 75% of those were seen once. 1.8% of the sample comes from the top ten.

In the case of this clone: This clone's antigen is unknown. No base-level quality is on record; no much larger clone is a single base apart.

CDR1 MDHEN and CDR2 SYDVKM are derived from the germline V gene. V is reduced by 6 bases and J by 7 bases, leaving a spacing of 15 bases between them. The CDR3 spans 14 residues, from the cysteine through the phenylalanine. Of the read, only the CDR3 DNA is kept; its 42 bases are in frame from base 1. The V and J segments used are TRBV28 and TRBJ1-4; matching of 5 bases hints at TRBD1 as the D gene. The source material was memory CD4+ T cells sorted from blood. The cell subset or site label, as the study defines it: CD45RA-negative fraction. The TCR sequence derives from a woman between 25 and 40 years old in good health. The DNA sequence is as follows: TGTGCCAGCAGACTGGGGAGGGGAAGTGAAAAACTGTTTTTT. Its amino acids are CASRLGRGSEKLFF.